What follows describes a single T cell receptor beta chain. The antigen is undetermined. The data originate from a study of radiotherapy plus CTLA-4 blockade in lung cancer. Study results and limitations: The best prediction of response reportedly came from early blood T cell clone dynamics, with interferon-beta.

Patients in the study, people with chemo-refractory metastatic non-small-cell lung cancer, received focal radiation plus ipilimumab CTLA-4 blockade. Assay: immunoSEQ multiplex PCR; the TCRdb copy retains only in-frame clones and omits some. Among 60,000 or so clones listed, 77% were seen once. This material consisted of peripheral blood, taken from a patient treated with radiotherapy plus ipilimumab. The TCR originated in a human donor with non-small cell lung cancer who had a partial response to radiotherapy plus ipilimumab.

CDR3 amino acids: CASSYLQTGSPYEQYF. In nucleotides, the CDR3 is TGCGCCAGCAGCTATCTTCAGACAGGGTCACCCTACGAGCAGTACTTC. The J gene is TRBJ2-7, the V gene TRBV5-1, with 7 nucleotides matching TRBD1. This CDR3 comprises 16 residues. The ends lost 3 bases at V and 2 bases at J; junction bases unmatched: 11. Germline CDR1 is SGHRS and CDR2 is YFSETQ.